Listed below are T cell receptor beta chains from one sample, sequenced in a study of shared clonotypes between healthy human individuals. Here immunoSEQ multiplex PCR was the method, and the copy in TCRdb shows in-frame clones only, minus some. The table includes under 850,000 clones, over 90% detected once. Sequencing was carried out using naive CD8+ T cells sorted from blood. These receptor sequences come from a man aged 30-40 years in good health. Each CDR3 is given with its conserved first and last residue. A D gene is named only where the DNA matches it firmly. Clone size appears in some rows only: once, few, many, or a class for an expanded clone.

.,.,TRBJ2-5,TRBV6-6,CASSYSLAKETQYF,TGTGCCAGCAGTTACTCGCTAGCGAAGGAGACCCAGTACTTC
.,.,TRBJ2-6,TRBV9,CASSEYGSGANVLTF,TGTGCCAGCAGCGAGTACGGGTCTGGGGCCAACGTCCTGACTTTC
.,.,TRBJ2-6,TRBV2,CASTSGANVLTF,TGTGCCAGTACCTCTGGGGCCAACGTCCTGACTTTC
.,.,TRBJ1-4,TRBV5-3,CARSLSATNEKLFF,TGTGCCAGAAGCTTATCCGCAACTAATGAAAAACTGTTTTTT
.,.,TRBJ1-3,TRBV6-4,CASSEEGYQRCSGNTIYF,TGTGCCAGCAGTGAGGAAGGGTACCAACGTTGCTCTGGAAACACCATATATTTT
.,.,TRBJ2-3,TRBV5-1,CASSPSGWVTDTQYF,TGCGCCAGCAGCCCCTCCGGATGGGTCACAGATACGCAGTATTTT
TRBD2,.,TRBJ2-7,TRBV4-3,CASSQIASGSYEQYF,TGCGCCAGCAGCCAAATAGCCAGCGGGAGTTACGAGCAGTACTTC
.,.,TRBJ2-3,TRBV14,CASSRFARNTDTQYF,TGTGCCAGCAGCCGTTTCGCCCGCAACACAGATACGCAGTATTTT
TRBD2,.,TRBJ2-3,TRBV5-1,CASSPGLAGDTQYF,TGCGCCAGCAGCCCGGGACTAGCGGGAGATACGCAGTATTTT
.,.,TRBJ1-1,TRBV5-1,CASSPRGNPNTEAFF,TGCGCCAGCAGCCCTCGGGGAAACCCGAACACTGAAGCTTTCTTT
.,.,TRBJ2-7,TRBV5-6,CASSLGLGTYEQYF,TGTGCCAGCAGCTTGGGGCTGGGAACCTACGAGCAGTACTTC
TRBD1,.,TRBJ2-1,TRBV10-2,CASSAQGTGAFF,TGCGCCAGCAGTGCCCAAGGGACAGGAGCCTTCTTC
.,.,TRBJ2-2,TRBV6-6,CASSYKGGLRVGELFF,TGTGCCAGCAGTTATAAAGGGGGTCTTAGGGTCGGGGAGCTGTTTTTT
.,few,TRBJ2-7,TRBV5-1,CASSSDLGEQYF,TGCGCCAGCAGCTCCGACTTGGGAGAGCAGTACTTC
.,.,TRBJ1-1,TRBV28,CASSITGTTIEAFF,TGTGCCAGCAGTATAACCGGGACAACAATCGAAGCTTTCTTT
.,.,TRBJ2-1,TRBV27,CASSFLGSSYNEQFF,TGTGCCAGCAGTTTTTTGGGGAGCTCCTACAATGAGCAGTTCTTC
.,few,TRBJ1-5,TRBV15,CATSRDPDGQPQHF,TGTGCCACCAGCAGAGACCCGGACGGGCAGCCCCAGCATTTT
.,.,TRBJ2-7,TRBV27,CASSHLSAEPLVEQYF,TGTGCCAGCAGTCATTTATCGGCGGAGCCCTTGGTAGAGCAGTACTTC
.,.,TRBJ2-3,TRBV9,CASGPGGADTQYF,TGTGCCAGCGGCCCCGGGGGTGCAGATACGCAGTATTTT
.,.,TRBJ2-5,TRBV6-6,CASSTTRKETQYF,TGTGCCAGCAGTACTACTCGAAAAGAGACCCAGTACTTC
TRBD2,.,TRBJ2-1,TRBV27,CASSSPPGLAGEQFF,TGTGCCAGCAGTTCCCCCCCGGGGCTAGCGGGGGAGCAGTTCTTC
.,.,TRBJ2-4,TRBV7-9,CAEDEGFLVRSDIQYF,TGTGCAGAGGACGAGGGTTTCCTGGTACGGTCAGACATTCAGTACTTC
TRBD1,.,TRBJ1-1,TRBV6-6,CASSPTGDTEAFF,TGTGCCAGCAGCCCGACAGGGGACACTGAAGCTTTCTTT
TRBD2,few,TRBJ2-1,TRBV6-4,CASSVAEASGAEQFF,TGTGCCAGCAGTGTCGCGGAAGCTAGCGGGGCTGAGCAGTTCTTC
.,.,TRBJ2-1,TRBV28,CASSLQGPVNEQFF,TGTGCCAGCAGTCTACAGGGTCCTGTCAATGAGCAGTTCTTC
.,.,TRBJ2-1,TRBV29-1,CSAVAAGRLLTYNEQFF,TGCAGCGCTGTCGCGGCGGGACGTCTTCTCACCTACAATGAGCAGTTCTTC
TRBD2,.,TRBJ2-3,TRBV4-1,CASSQGTSWTDTQYF,TGCGCCAGCAGCCAAGGGACTAGTTGGACAGATACGCAGTATTTT
.,once,TRBJ2-7,TRBV10-1,CASSKWQGGEQYF,TGCGCCAGCAGTAAATGGCAGGGAGGTGAGCAGTACTTC
.,.,TRBJ1-1,TRBV30,CAWGYMNTEAFF,TGTGCCTGGGGCTACATGAACACTGAAGCTTTCTTT
.,.,TRBJ2-7,TRBV29-1,CSVVGMGRSSYEQYF,TGCAGCGTTGTGGGTATGGGGCGAAGCTCCTACGAGCAGTACTTC
.,.,TRBJ2-2,TRBV6-5,CASSWLGDTGELFF,TGTGCCAGCAGCTGGCTGGGCGACACCGGGGAGCTGTTTTTT